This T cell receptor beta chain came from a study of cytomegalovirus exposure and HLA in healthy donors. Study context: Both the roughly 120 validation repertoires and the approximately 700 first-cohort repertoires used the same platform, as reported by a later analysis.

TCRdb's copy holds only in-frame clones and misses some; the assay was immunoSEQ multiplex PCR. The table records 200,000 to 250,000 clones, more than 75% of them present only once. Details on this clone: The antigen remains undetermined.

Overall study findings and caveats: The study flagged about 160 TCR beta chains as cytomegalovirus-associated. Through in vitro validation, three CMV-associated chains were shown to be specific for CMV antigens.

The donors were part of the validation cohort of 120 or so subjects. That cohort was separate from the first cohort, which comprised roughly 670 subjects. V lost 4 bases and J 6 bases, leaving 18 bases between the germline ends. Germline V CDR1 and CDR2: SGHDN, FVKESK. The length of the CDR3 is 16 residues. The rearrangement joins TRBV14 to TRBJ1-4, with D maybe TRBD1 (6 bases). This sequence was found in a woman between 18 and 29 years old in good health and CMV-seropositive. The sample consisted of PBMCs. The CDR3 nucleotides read TGTGCCAGCAGCCGGCTTTGGGGGCGGACGGATGAAAAACTGTTTTTT. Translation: CASSRLWGRTDEKLFF.